The present T cell receptor beta chain was sequenced within a study of beta chain features in type 1 diabetes. The CDR3 consists of 15 residues. The ends were cut back, 5 bases at V and 4 bases at J, with 18 bases in the middle. Germline V CDR1 and CDR2: SQVTM, ANQGSEA. Expressed TCRB transcripts were sequenced, since all the RNA that had been isolated was reverse transcribed. Assay: immunoSEQ multiplex PCR; the TCRdb copy retains only in-frame clones and omits some. Among 300,000 or so clones listed, roughly 14% were seen once. Study conclusions and caveats: Shorter TCRB CDR3s, moderately but significantly so, were found in Type 1 diabetes patients in all four CD4+ subsets.

Note on this clone: As yet, its antigen is unknown.

CD45RO/CCR7/CD25/CD127/CD95/CD27 separated CD4+ naive, central memory, regulatory and stem cell-like memory cells by sorting. This TCR was sampled from a woman younger than 35 with type 1 diabetes. The sample was naive CD4+ T cells from blood. The chain has TRBV29-1 and TRBJ2-1; D may be TRBD2 (6 bases). The chain's CDR3 is CSVREQEGPYNEQFF. CDR3 nucleotide sequence: TGCAGCGTTCGGGAGCAGGAGGGTCCTTACAATGAGCAGTTCTTC.